These 19 T cell receptor beta chains share one sample of origin, sequenced in a study of T cells in Graves' hyperthyroidism and ophthalmopathy. Amplified regions were TCR beta CDR3 sequences from RNA transcripts. HTBI primers were the set used in a first-round RT-PCR of the TCR CDR3. MiXCR was run by TCRdb on the multiplex PCR reads, yielding one entry per CDR3 protein. This sample has 640,000 or so distinct CDR3 sequences; roughly 14% occur once, and the top ten carry about 4%. The sequenced material came from blood. The receptors stem from a woman aged 40 to 50 with Graves' ophthalmopathy.

This chain uses TRBV6-1 with TRBJ2-3, with TRBD2 identical over 9 bases. The CDR3 has 16 amino acids. The trim removed 1 base at V and 3 bases at J, leaving 5 bases unmatched. Per germline, CDR1 MNHNS and CDR2 SASEGT. CDR3 bases: TGTGCCAGCAGTGAAGAGGCGGGAGGGGCAACAGATACGCAGTATTTT. Translating it yields CASSEEAGGATDTQYF.

This clonotype occurred many times. The gene calls are TRBV19 and TRBJ1-5; no clear D. The CDR3 consists of 16 residues. Germline CDR1 LNHDA, CDR2 SQIVND (reference sequence). V lost 7 bases to trimming and J lost 2 bases, with 18 bases between them. CDR3 nucleotide sequence: TGTGCCAGTAAACTCCCCGGAGAGGGAGGCAATCAGCCCCAGCATTTT. It translates to CASKLPGEGGNQPQHF. Filled out from reference TRBV19 and TRBJ1-5, the complete variable domain reads DGGITQSPKYLFRKEGQNVTLSCEQNLNHDAMYWYRQDPGQGLRLIYYSQIVNDFQKGDIAEGYSVSREKKESFPLTVTSAQKNPTAFYLCASKLPGEGGNQPQHFGDGTRLSIL.

This clonotype came up many times. The V and J genes are TRBV18 and TRBJ2-5, with D maybe TRBD1 (5 bases). CDR1 and CDR2 (germline): KGHSH, LQKENI. V shed 5 bases and J shed 5 bases, with 12 bases lying between them. This CDR3 has 13 amino acids. The chain's CDR3 is CASSSRVVETQYF. The CDR3 coding sequence is TGTGCCAGCTCATCCAGGGTCGTCGAGACCCAGTACTTC. The whole variable domain, remainder taken from reference TRBV18 and TRBJ2-5, is NAGVMQNPRHLVRRRGQEARLRCSPMKGHSHVYWYRQLPEEGLKFMVYLQKENIIDESGMPKERFSAEFPKEGPSILRIQQVVRGDSAAYFCASSSRVVETQYFGPGTRLLVL.

This clonotype was counted at least ten times. The rearrangement joins TRBV9 to TRBJ2-5, with 9 bases fitting TRBD2. Per the germline V gene, CDR1 is SGDLS and CDR2 is YYNGEE. CDR3 length: 17 amino acids. With 0 bases clipped from V and 3 bases from J, the junction kept 9 bases outside the gene matches. As DNA, the CDR3 is TGTGCCAGCAGCGTAGCCCGAGGATTAGCGGGAGAAGAGACCCAGTACTTC. This gives the protein CASSVARGLAGEETQYF. The full variable domain, completed using reference TRBV9 and TRBJ2-5, is DSGVTQTPKHLITATGQRVTLRCSPRSGDLSVYWYQQSLDQGLQFLIQYYNGEERAKGNILERFSAQQFPDLHSELNLSSLELGDSALYFCASSVARGLAGEETQYFGPGTRLLVL.

This clonotype has at least ten counts. The gene calls are TRBV5-1 and TRBJ2-2, with 10 bases lining up with TRBD2. This CDR3 is 18 amino acids long. Germline V lookup: CDR1 SGHRS, CDR2 YFSETQ. V shed 1 base and J 0 bases; nucleotides not matched to a gene: 6. CDR3 nucleotides: TGCGCCAGCAGCTTGCTGCCTAGCGGGAGCACGAACACCGGGGAGCTGTTTTTT. The encoded protein is CASSLLPSGSTNTGELFF.

This clonotype was seen at least ten times. The chain couples TRBV6-2 or TRBV6-3 to TRBJ1-2; 9 positions agree with TRBD1. The germline V gene encodes CDR1 MNHEY and CDR2 SVGEGT. The CDR3 loop spans 15 amino acids. V was pared by 0 bases and J by 5 bases, with 4 bases of the junction left unmatched. DNA of the CDR3: TGTGCCAGCAGTTACTCGCGGACAGGGGAATATGGCTACACCTTC. Protein sequence: CASSYSRTGEYGYTF.

The rearrangement links TRBV4-3 to TRBJ2-7; 12 bases are a match to TRBD1. CDR1 LGHNA and CDR2 YSLEER come from the germline V gene. J was trimmed by 4 bases and V by 2 bases; bases with no gene match: 6. The CDR3 has 16 residues. The CDR3 loop reads CASSQSGTGGLYEQYF. The CDR3 DNA reads as TGCGCCAGCAGCCAAAGTGGGACAGGGGGCCTATACGAGCAGTACTTC.

This clonotype was recorded at least ten times. The gene calls are TRBV10-3 and TRBJ1-6; TRBD1 matches 7 bases. J lost 7 bases, V lost 8 bases, and 5 bases had no gene match. Germline V gives CDR1 ENHRY, CDR2 SYGVKD. The CDR3 length is 13 residues. The CDR3, as DNA: TGTGCCATCGGGACAGCGAAAAATTCACCCCTCCACTTT. It codes for CAIGTAKNSPLHF.

There are many counts of this clonotype. The chain joins TRBV29-1 to TRBJ1-1; D perhaps matches TRBD1 (6 bases). The CDR3 runs to 11 residues. CDR1 and CDR2 from the germline V gene are SQVTM and ANQGSEA. V lost 4 bases to trimming and J lost 10 bases, with 13 bases between them. CDR3 in amino acids: CSVAVIGGAFF. The CDR3 nucleotides read TGCAGCGTTGCGGTGATAGGGGGAGCTTTCTTT.

This clonotype was seen only once. The genes are TRBV19 and TRBJ2-2; 12 bases are a match to TRBD2. The trim removed 8 bases at V and 7 bases at J, leaving 20 bases unmatched. Per germline, CDR1 LNHDA and CDR2 SQIVND (reference sequence). The CDR3 is made up of 19 amino acids. This CDR3 is CASRSGRLAGVRDGGELFF. DNA of the CDR3: TGTGCCAGTCGCTCGGGGCGACTAGCGGGAGTTCGAGATGGCGGGGAGCTGTTTTTT.

This clonotype was counted many times. The chain joins TRBV5-1 to TRBJ2-2; 12 nucleotides agree with TRBD1. The junction had 6 bases not matched to a gene; V was cut back by 3 bases and J by 6 bases. Germline CDR1 is SGHRS and CDR2 is YFSETQ. The CDR3 runs 16 residues. The CDR3 region has the DNA TGCGCCAGCAGCTGGCGGGACAGGGGGCGCGCCGGGGAGCTGTTTTTT. It codes for CASSWRDRGRAGELFF.

This clonotype was seen at least ten times. The chain is built from TRBV6-2 or TRBV6-3 and TRBJ2-7, with 9 bases matching TRBD1. After removal of 6 bases from V and 1 base from J, the junction contained 7 bases not matched to a gene. This CDR3 spans 15 amino acids. Germline V CDR1 and CDR2: MNHEY, SVGEGT. The CDR3 nucleotides are TGTGCCAGCAGAAACCCGGGACAGGGATCCTACGAGCAGTACTTC. It yields the protein CASRNPGQGSYEQYF.

This clonotype was seen many times. The V gene is TRBV6-1, the J gene TRBJ1-5; D is uncertain. V was trimmed by 0 bases and J by 6 bases, leaving 12 bases between them. The CDR3 extends over 15 amino acids. The germline V gene encodes CDR1 MNHNS and CDR2 SASEGT. CDR3 DNA: TGTGCCAGCAGTGAAGCGTACGGAGCGGGTCAGCCCCAGCATTTT. Translated: CASSEAYGAGQPQHF.

The chain joins TRBV19 to TRBJ1-5, with a tentative D call TRBD1 (5 bases). CDR3 length equals 15 residues. Germline loops: CDR1 LNHDA, CDR2 SQIVND (reference sequence). The ends were cut back, 7 bases at V and 6 bases at J, with 19 bases in the middle. CDR3 protein: CASIDSTAGLQPQHF. CDR3 in DNA: TGTGCCAGTATTGACTCGACAGCCGGTCTTCAGCCCCAGCATTTT.

This clonotype has ten or more counts. The rearrangement links TRBV15 to TRBJ1-1; D possibly corresponds to TRBD1 (6 bases). This CDR3 region has 16 residues. The V and J ends lost 1 base and 5 bases respectively, with 17 bases between them. Germline V lookup: CDR1 LNHNV, CDR2 YYDKDF (reference sequence). CDR3 region: CATSRGVTGRDTEAFF. CDR3 nucleotides: TGTGCCACCAGCAGAGGGGTTACAGGGAGAGATACTGAAGCTTTCTTT.

This clonotype was recorded at least ten times. V is TRBV6-1 and J is TRBJ1-2; 8 bases line up with TRBD1. V lost 10 bases, J lost 2 bases, and 9 bases stayed unmatched. The V gene's germline CDR1 is MNHNS and CDR2 SASEGT. The CDR3 is 14 amino acids. CDR3 residues: CATRQDRANYGYTF. The CDR3 DNA sequence: TGTGCCACCCGACAGGACAGGGCGAACTATGGCTACACCTTC.

This clonotype showed up many times. The J gene is TRBJ1-2, the V gene TRBV28; D unclear. The CDR3 length is 13 residues. V lost 7 bases and J 8 bases, leaving 17 bases between the germline ends. Germline CDR1 reads MDHEN; CDR2 reads SYDVKM. CDR3 nucleotides: TGTGCCAGCACCGCTAACGGGGTCGAGGGCTACACCTTC. This sequence encodes CASTANGVEGYTF.

This clonotype was recorded at least ten times. This chain joins TRBV28 and TRBJ1-5, with D possibly being TRBD1 (5 bases). The V end lost 6 bases, the J end lost 3 bases, and 12 bases lay between the germline ends. The germline V gene encodes CDR1 MDHEN and CDR2 SYDVKM. The CDR3 is 14 amino acids. The CDR3: CASSDRRNNQPQHF. The CDR3 DNA is TGTGCCAGCAGCGACAGACGAAACAATCAGCCCCAGCATTTT.

This clonotype has ten or more counts. The V gene is TRBV10-3, the J gene TRBJ2-5; D perhaps matches TRBD1 (5 bases). The CDR3 extends over 14 amino acids. In germline, CDR1 is ENHRY, CDR2 SYGVKD. V was cut by 3 bases and J by 5 bases, with 13 bases left in between. The CDR3 DNA reads TGTGCCATCAGTGAACAGGTGGGGCGGGAGACCCAGTACTTC. It translates to CAISEQVGRETQYF.